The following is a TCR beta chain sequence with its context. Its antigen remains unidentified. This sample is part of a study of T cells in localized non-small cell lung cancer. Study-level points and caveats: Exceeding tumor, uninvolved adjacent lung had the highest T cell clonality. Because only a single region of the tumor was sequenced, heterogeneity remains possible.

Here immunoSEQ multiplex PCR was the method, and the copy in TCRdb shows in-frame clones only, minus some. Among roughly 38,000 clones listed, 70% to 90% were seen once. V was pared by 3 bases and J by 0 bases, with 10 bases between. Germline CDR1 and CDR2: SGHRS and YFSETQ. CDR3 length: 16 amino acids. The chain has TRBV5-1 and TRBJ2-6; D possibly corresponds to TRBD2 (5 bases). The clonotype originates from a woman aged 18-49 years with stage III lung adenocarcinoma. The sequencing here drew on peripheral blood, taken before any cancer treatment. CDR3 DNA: TGCGCCAGCAGCTCAACTCGGGACTCTGGGGCCAACGTCCTGACTTTC. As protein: CASSSTRDSGANVLTF.